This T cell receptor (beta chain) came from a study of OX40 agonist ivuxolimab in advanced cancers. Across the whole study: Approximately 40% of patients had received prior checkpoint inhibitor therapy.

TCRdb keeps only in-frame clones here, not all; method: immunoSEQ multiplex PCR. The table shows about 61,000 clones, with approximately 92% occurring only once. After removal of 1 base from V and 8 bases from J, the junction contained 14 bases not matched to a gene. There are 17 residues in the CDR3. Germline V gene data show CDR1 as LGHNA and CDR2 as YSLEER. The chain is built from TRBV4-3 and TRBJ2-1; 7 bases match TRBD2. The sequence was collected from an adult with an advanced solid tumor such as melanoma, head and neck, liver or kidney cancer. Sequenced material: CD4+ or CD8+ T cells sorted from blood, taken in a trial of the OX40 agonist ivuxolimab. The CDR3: CASSQVYAGDGWYEQFF. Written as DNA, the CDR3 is TGCGCCAGCAGCCAAGTTTACGCGGGAGATGGATGGTATGAGCAGTTCTTC.